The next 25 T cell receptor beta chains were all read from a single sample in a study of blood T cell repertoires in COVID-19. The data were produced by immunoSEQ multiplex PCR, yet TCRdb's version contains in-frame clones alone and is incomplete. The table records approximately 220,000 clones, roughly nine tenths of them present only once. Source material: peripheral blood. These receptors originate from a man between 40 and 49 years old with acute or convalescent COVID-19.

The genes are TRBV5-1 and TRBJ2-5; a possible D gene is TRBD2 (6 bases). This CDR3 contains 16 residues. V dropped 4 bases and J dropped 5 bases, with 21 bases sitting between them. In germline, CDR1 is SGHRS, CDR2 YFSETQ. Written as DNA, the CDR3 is TGCGCCAGCAGCGTGGTCCGGGAGCCTTTGACGGAGACCCAGTACTTC. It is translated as CASSVVREPLTETQYF.

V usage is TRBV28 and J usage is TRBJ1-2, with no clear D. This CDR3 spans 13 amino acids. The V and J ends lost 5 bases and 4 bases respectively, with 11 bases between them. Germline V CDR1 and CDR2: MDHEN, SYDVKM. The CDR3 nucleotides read TGTGCCAGCAGTCGTGCCCAGGCCTATGGCTACACCTTC. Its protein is CASSRAQAYGYTF.

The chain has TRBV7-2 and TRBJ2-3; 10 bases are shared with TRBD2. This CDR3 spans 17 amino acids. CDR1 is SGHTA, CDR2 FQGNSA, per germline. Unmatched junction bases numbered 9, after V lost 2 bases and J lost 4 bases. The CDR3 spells CASSLQPLAGSSDTQYF. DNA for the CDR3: TGTGCCAGCAGCTTACAACCACTAGCGGGGAGTTCAGATACGCAGTATTTT.

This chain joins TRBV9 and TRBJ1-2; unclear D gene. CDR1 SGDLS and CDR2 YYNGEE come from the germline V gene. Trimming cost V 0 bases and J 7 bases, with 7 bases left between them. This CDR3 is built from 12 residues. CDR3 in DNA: TGTGCCAGCAGCGTAGGAGCCGGTGGCTACACCTTC. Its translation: CASSVGAGGYTF.

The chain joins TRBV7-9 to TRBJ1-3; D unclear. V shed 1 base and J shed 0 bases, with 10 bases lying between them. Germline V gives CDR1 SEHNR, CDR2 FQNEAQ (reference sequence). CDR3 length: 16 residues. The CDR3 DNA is TGTGCCAGCAGCTTAGAGTCAGGAATCTCTGGAAACACCATATATTTT. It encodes CASSLESGISGNTIYF.

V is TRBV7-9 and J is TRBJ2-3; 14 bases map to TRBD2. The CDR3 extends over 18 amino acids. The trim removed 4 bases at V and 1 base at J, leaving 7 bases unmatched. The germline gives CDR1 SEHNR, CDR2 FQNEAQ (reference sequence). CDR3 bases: TGTGCCAGCAGCTCGGGACTAGCGGGAGTAGAGGGCACAGATACGCAGTATTTT. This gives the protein CASSSGLAGVEGTDTQYF.

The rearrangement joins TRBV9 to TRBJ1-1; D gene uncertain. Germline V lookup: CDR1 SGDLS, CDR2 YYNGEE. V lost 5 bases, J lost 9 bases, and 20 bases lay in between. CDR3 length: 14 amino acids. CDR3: CASSEGRLPHQAFF. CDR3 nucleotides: TGTGCCAGCAGTGAGGGAAGGTTGCCCCATCAAGCTTTCTTT.

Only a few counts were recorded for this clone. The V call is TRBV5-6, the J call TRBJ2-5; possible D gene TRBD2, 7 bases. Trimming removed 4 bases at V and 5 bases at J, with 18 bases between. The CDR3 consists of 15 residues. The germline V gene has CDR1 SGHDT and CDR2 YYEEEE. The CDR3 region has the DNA TGTGCCAGCAGCCTACCTGGGGGGCGGGAGGAGACCCAGTACTTC. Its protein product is CASSLPGGREETQYF.

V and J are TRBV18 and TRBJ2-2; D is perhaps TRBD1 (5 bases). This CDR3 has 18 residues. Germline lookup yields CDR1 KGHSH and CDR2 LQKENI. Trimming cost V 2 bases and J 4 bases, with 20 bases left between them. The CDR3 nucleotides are TGTGCCAGCTCACCAATGCGACCAGTGGCTACAGGCACCGGGGAGCTGTTTTTT. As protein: CASSPMRPVATGTGELFF.

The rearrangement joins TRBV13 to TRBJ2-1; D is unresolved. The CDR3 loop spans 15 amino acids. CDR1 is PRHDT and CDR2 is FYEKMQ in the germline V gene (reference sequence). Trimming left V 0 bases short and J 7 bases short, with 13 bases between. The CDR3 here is CASSLGLPVANEQFF. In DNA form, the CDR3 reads TGTGCCAGCAGCTTAGGACTTCCGGTCGCTAATGAGCAGTTCTTC.

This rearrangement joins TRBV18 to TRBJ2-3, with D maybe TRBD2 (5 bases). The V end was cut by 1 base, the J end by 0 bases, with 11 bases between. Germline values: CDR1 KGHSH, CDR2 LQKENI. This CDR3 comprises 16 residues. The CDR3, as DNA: TGTGCCAGCTCACCACTACCTAGGACTAGCACAGATACGCAGTATTTT. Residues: CASSPLPRTSTDTQYF.

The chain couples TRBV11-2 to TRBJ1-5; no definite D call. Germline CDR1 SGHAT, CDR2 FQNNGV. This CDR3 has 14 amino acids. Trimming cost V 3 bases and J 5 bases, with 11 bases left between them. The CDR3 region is CASSFGGRDQPQHF. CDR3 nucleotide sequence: TGTGCCAGCAGCTTTGGCGGTAGAGATCAGCCCCAGCATTTT.

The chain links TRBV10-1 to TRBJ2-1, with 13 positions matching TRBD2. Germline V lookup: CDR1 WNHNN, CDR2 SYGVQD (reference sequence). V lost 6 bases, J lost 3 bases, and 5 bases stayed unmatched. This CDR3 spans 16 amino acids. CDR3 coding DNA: TGCGCCAGCAGCTCGGGACTAGCGGGGATCTACAATGAGCAGTTCTTC. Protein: CASSSGLAGIYNEQFF.

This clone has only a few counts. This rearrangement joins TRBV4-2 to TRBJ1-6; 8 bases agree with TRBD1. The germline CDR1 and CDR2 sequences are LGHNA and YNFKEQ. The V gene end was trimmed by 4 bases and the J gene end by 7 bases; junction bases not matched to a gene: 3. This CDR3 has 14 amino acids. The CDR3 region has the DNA TGTGCCAGCAGCCTAGGACAGGGAAATTCACCCCTCCACTTT. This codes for CASSLGQGNSPLHF.

The CDR3 bases are TGTGCCAGCAGGCACGCGGGAGAGCAGTTCTTC. This translates into CASRHAGEQFF. This chain connects TRBV2 to TRBJ2-1; TRBD2 is a possible D gene (6 bases). The V gene lost 6 bases and the J gene lost 10 bases, with 10 bases spanning the gap. The CDR3 runs to 11 residues. Per germline, CDR1 SNHLY and CDR2 FYNNEI.

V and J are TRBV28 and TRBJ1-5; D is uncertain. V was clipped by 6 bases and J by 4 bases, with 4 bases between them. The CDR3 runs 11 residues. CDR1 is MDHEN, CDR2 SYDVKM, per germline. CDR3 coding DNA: TGTGCCAGCAGCCCGAATCAGCCCCAGCATTTT. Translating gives CASSPNQPQHF.

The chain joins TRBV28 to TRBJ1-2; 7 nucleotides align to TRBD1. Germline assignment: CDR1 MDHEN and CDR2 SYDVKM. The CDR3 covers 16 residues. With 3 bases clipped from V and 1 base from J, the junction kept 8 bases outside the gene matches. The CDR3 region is CASSFDRVGGNYGYTF. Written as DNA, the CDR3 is TGTGCCAGCAGTTTTGACAGGGTGGGCGGTAACTATGGCTACACCTTC.

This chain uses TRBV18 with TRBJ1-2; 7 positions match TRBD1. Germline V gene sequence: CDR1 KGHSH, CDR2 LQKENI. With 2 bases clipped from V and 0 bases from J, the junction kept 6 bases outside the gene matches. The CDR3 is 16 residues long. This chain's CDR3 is CASSPGQGVPNYGYTF. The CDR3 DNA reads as TGTGCCAGCTCACCAGGGCAGGGGGTCCCTAACTATGGCTACACCTTC.

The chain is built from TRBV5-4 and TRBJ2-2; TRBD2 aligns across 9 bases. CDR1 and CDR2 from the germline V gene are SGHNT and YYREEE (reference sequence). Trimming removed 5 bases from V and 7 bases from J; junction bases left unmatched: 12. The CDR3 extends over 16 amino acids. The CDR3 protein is CASRSAGGRGSGELFF. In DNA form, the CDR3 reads TGTGCCAGCAGGTCGGCGGGAGGGCGGGGGAGCGGGGAGCTGTTTTTT.

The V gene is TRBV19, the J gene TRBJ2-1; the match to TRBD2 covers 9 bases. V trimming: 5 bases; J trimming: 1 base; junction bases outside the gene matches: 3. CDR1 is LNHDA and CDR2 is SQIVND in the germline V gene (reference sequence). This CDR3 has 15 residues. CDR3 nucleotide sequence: TGTGCCAGTAGTCCGGCGGGGGGGTCCTACAATGAGCAGTTCTTC. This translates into CASSPAGGSYNEQFF. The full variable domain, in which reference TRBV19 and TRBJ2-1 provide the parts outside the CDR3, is DGGITQSPKYLFRKEGQNVTLSCEQNLNHDAMYWYRQDPGQGLRLIYYSQIVNDFQKGDIAEGYSVSREKKESFPLTVTSAQKNPTAFYLCASSPAGGSYNEQFFGPGTRLTVL.

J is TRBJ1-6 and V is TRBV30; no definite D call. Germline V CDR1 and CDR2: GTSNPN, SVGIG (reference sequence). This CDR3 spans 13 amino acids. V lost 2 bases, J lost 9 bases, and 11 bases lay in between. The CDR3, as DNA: TGTGCCTGGAGTACTAATTCGGGTTCACCCCTCCACTTT. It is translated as CAWSTNSGSPLHF.

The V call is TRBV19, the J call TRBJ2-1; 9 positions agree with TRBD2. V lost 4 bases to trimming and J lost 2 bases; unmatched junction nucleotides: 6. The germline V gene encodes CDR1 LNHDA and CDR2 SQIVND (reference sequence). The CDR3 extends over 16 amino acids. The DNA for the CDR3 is TGTGCCAGTAGTAAGCTAGCGGGGACCACCTACAATGAGCAGTTCTTC. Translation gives CASSKLAGTTYNEQFF.

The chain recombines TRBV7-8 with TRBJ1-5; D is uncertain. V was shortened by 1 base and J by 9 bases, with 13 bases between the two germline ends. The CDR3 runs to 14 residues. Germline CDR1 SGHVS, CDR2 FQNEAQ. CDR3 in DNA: TGTGCCAGCAGCTTAGGGCAGGAGGACCGGCCCCAGCATTTT. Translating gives CASSLGQEDRPQHF.

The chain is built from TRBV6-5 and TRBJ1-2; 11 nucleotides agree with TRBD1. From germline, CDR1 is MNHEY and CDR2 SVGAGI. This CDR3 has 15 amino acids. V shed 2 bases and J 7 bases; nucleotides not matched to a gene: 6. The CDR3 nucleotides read TGTGCCAGCAGTTACCTGGACAGGGGGCGATTTGGCTACACCTTC. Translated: CASSYLDRGRFGYTF.

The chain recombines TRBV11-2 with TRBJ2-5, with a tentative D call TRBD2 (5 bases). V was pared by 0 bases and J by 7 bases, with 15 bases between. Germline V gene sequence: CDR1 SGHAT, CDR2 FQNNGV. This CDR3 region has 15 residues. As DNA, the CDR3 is TGTGCCAGCAGCTTAGATTATGGGAGAATGGGGACCCAGTACTTC. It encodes CASSLDYGRMGTQYF.